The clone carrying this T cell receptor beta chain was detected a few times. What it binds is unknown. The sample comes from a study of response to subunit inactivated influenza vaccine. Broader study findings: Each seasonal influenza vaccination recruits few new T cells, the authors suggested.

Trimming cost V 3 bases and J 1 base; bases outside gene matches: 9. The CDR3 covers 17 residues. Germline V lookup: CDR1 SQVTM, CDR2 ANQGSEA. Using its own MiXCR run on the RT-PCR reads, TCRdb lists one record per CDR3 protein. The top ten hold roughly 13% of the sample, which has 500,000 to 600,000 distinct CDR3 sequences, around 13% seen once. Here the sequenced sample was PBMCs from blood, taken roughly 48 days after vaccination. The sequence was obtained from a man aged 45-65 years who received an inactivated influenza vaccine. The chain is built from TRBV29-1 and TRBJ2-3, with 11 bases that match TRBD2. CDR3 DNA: TGCAGCGTTGAGTGGGCTAGCGGGAGGTGGGGCACAGATACGCAGTATTTT. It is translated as CSVEWASGRWGTDTQYF.